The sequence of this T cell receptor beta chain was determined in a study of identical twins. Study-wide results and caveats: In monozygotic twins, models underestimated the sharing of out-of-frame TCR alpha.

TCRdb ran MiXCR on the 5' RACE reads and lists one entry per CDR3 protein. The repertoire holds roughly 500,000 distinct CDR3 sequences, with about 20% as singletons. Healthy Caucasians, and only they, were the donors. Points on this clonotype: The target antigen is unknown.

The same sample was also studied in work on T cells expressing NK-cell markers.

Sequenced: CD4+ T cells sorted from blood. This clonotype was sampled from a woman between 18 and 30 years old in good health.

For the CDR3, the DNA is TGTGCCAGCAGTGACCAGGGGAGGGGAGAGACCCAGTACTTC. Translating it yields CASSDQGRGETQYF. The chain joins TRBV2 to TRBJ2-5; the D gene is possibly TRBD2 (7 bases). The length of the CDR3 is 14 residues. Germline CDR1 reads SNHLY; CDR2 reads FYNNEI. Trimming shortened V by 3 bases and J by 4 bases, and 12 bases separated the two germline ends.